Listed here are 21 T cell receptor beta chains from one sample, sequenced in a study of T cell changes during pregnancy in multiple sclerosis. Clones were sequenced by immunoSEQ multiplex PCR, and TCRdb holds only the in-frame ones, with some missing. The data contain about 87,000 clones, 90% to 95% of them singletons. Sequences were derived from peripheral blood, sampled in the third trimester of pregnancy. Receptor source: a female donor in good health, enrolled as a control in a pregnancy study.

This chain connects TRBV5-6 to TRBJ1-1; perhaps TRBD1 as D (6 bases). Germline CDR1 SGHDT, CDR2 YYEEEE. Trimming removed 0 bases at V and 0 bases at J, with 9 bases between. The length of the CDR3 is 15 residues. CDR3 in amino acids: CASSLEGGMNTEAFF. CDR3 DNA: TGTGCCAGCAGCTTGGAGGGGGGGATGAACACTGAAGCTTTCTTT.

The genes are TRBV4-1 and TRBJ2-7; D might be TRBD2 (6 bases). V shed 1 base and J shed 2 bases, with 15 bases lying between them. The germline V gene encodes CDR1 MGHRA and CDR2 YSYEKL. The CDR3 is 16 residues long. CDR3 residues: CASSQGAAGSPYEQYF. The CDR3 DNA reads TGCGCCAGCAGCCAAGGGGCGGCGGGGAGTCCCTACGAGCAGTACTTC.

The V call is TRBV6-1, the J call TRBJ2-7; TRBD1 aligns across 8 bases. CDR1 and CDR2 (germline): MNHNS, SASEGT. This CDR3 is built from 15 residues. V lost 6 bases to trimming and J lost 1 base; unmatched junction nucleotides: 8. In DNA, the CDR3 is TGTGCCAGCAGGACTCGAGGGGACAGGTCCTACGAGCAGTACTTC. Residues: CASRTRGDRSYEQYF.

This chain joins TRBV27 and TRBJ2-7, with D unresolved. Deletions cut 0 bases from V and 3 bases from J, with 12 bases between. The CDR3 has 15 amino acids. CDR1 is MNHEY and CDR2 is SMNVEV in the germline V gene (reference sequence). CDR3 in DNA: TGTGCCAGCAGTTTATCGGGCTCAGAGATCTACGAGCAGTACTTC. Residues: CASSLSGSEIYEQYF.

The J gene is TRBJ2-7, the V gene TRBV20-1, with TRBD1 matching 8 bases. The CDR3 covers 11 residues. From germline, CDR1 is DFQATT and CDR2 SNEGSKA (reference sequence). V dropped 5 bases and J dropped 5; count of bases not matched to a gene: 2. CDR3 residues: CSASDRDEQYF. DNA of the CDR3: TGCAGTGCTTCGGACAGGGACGAGCAGTACTTC.

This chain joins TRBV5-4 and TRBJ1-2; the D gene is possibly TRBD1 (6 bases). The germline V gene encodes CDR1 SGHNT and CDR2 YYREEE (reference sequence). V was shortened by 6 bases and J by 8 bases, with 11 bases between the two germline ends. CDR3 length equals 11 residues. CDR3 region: CASNEGEGYTF. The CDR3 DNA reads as TGTGCCAGCAACGAGGGGGAGGGCTACACCTTC.

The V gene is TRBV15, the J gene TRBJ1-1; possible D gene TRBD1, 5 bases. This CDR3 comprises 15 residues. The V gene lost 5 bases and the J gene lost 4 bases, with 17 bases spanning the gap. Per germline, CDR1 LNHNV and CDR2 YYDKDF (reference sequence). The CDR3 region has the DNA TGTGCCACCAGCGGATCAAGGGGTATGGGCACTGAAGCTTTCTTT. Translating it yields CATSGSRGMGTEAFF.

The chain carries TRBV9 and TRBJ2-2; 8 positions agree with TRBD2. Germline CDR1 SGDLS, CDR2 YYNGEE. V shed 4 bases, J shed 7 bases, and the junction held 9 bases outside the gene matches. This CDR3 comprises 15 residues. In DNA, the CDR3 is TGTGCCAGCAGCCTCGGCGGGAGGCAAGTCGGGGAGCTGTTTTTT. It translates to CASSLGGRQVGELFF.

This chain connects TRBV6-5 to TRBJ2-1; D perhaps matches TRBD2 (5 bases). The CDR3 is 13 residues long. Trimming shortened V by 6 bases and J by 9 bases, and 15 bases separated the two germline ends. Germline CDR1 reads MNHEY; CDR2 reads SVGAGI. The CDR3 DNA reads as TGTGCCAGCAGGCCCACTAGGAGCGGTGAGCAGTTCTTC. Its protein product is CASRPTRSGEQFF.

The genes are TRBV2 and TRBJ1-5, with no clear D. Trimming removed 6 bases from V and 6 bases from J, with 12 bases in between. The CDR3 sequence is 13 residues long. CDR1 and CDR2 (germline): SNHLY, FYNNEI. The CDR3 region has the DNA TGTGCCAGCAGCCGATCTTCTACTCAGCCCCAGCATTTT. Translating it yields CASSRSSTQPQHF.

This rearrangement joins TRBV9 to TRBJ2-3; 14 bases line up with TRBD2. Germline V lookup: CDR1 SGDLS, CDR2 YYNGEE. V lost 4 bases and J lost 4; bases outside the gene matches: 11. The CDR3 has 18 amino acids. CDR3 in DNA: TGTGCCAGCAGCAAACGCCGCGGACTAGCGGGAGGCTCAGATACGCAGTATTTT. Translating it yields CASSKRRGLAGGSDTQYF.

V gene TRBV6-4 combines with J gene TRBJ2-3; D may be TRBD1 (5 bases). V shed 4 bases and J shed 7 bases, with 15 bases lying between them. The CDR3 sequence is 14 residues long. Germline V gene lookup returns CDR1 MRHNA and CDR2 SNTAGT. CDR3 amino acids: CASSAEKLGHTQYF. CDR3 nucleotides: TGTGCCAGCAGTGCAGAAAAGTTGGGGCATACGCAGTATTTT.

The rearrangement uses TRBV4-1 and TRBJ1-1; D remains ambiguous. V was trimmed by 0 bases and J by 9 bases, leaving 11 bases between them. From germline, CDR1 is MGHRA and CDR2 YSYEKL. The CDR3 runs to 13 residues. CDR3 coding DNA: TGCGCCAGCAGCCAAGATATGAGGAGTAAAGCTTTCTTT. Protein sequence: CASSQDMRSKAFF.

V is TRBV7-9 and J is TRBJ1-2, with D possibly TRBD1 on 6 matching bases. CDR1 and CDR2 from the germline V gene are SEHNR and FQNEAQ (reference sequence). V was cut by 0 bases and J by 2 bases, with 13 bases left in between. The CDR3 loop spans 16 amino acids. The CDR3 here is CASSLAGTLLNYGYTF. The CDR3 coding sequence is TGTGCCAGCAGCTTAGCCGGGACACTATTAAACTATGGCTACACCTTC. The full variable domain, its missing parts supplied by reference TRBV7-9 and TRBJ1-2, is DTGVSQNPRHKITKRGQNVTFRCDPISEHNRLYWYRQTLGQGPEFLTYFQNEAQLEKSRLLSDRFSAERPKGSFSTLEIQRTEQGDSAMYLCASSLAGTLLNYGYTFGSGTRLTVV.

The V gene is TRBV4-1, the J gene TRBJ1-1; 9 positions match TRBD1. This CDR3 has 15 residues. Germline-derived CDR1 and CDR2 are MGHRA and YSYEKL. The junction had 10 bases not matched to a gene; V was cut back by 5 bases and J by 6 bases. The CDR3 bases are TGCGCCAGCAGCTCACCGGGACAGGGAAGACCTGAAGCTTTCTTT. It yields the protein CASSSPGQGRPEAFF.

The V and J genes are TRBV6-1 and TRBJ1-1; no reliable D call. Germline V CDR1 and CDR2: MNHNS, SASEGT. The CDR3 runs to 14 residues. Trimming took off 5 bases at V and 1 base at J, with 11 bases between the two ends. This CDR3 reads CASSYNNRNTEAFF. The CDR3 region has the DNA TGTGCCAGCAGTTATAACAATCGGAACACTGAAGCTTTCTTT.

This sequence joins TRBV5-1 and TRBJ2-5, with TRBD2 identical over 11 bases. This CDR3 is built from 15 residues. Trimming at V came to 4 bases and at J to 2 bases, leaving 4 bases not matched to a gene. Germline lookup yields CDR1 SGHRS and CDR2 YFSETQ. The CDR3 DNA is TGCGCCAGCAGCCTCGGACTAGCGGGTCAAGAGACCCAGTACTTC. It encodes CASSLGLAGQETQYF.

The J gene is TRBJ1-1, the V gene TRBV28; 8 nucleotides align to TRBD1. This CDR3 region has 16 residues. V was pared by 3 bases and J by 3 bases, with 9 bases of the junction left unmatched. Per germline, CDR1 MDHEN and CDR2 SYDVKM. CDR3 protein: CASSFSRPGGYTEAFF. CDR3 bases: TGTGCCAGCAGTTTTTCCCGACCAGGGGGCTACACTGAAGCTTTCTTT.

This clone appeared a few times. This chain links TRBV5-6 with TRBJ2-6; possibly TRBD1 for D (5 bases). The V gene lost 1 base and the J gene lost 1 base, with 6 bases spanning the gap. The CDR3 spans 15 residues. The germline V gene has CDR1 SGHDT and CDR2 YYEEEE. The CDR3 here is CASSLPGSGANVLTF. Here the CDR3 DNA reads TGTGCCAGCAGCTTGCCAGGGTCTGGGGCCAACGTCCTGACTTTC.

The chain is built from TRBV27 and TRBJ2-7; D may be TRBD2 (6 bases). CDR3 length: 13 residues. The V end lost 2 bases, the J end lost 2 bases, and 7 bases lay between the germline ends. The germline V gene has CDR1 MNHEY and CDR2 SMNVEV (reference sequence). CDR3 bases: TGTGCCAGCAGTTTAGCGGGGCCCTACGAGCAGTACTTC. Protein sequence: CASSLAGPYEQYF.

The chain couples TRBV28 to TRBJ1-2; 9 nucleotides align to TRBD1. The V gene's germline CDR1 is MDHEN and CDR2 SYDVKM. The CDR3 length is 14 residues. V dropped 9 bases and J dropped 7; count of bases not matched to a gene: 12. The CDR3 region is CASAPGQGSGGYTF. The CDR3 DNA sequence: TGTGCCAGTGCCCCGGGACAGGGTAGCGGTGGCTACACCTTC.